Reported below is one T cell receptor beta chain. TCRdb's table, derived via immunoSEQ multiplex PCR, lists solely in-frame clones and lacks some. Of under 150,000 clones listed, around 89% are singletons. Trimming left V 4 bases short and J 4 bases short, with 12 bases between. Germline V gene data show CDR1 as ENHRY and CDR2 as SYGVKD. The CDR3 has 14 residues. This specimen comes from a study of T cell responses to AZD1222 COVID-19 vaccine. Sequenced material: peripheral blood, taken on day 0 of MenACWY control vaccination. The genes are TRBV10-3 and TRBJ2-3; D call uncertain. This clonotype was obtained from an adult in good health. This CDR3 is CAISVDEVADTQYF. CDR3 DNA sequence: TGTGCCATCAGTGTGGATGAGGTCGCAGATACGCAGTATTTT.